This TCR beta chain came from a study of patients and donors after allogeneic stem cell transplantation. This CDR3 is 13 amino acids long. V gave up 3 bases and J gave up 3 bases, with 12 bases separating them. The germline gives CDR1 DFQATT, CDR2 SNEGSKA (reference sequence). This clonotype was recorded a few times. From the RT-PCR reads, TCRdb called clonotypes with MiXCR, one entry per CDR3 protein. The sample shows 10,000 to 15,000 distinct CDR3 sequences, 20% to 25% of them seen only once. Material for sequencing was blood, either unsorted or a sorted T cell fraction (not recorded which). The rearrangement links TRBV20-1 to TRBJ2-7, with D possibly being TRBD2 (5 bases). This TCR was recovered from a human donor who was either an allogeneic HSCT recipient or a stem cell or donor lymphocyte infusion donor (not recorded which). It is not recorded whose cells these are; they may come from a transplant donor. This CDR3 is CSASRDGVYEQYF. CDR3 in DNA: TGCAGTGCTAGCCGGGATGGGGTCTACGAGCAGTACTTC.